The rows below give T cell receptor beta chains drawn from one sample of a study of blood T cells in healthy people across ages. Using its own MiXCR run on the 5' RACE reads, TCRdb lists one record per CDR3 protein. The table lists more than 600,000 distinct CDR3 sequences, 25% of them singletons. These data were likewise used in another study, on T cells of mothers and their children.

The sequencing input was blood. These receptors all come from a boy aged 5-17 years in good health. Each CDR3 is given with its conserved first and last residue. Each record gives: V gene, clone size, J gene, D gene, CDR3 DNA, CDR3 protein. A D gene is named only where the DNA matches it firmly. Clone size is shown for a subset of rows, as once, few, many or a class of expanded clone.

TRBV6-6	NA	TRBJ2-1	NA	TGTGCCAGCAGTTGCTCGCTGGCCGTTAGGAATGAGCAGTTCTTC	CASSCSLAVRNEQFF
TRBV6-1	NA	TRBJ2-1	TRBD1	TGTGCCAGCAGTGAAGGACAGGGGGCCTACAATGAGCAGTTCTTC	CASSEGQGAYNEQFF
TRBV7-2	few	TRBJ2-3	NA	TGTGCCAGCAGCCCAGGACTAAGGACCACAGATACGCAGTATTTT	CASSPGLRTTDTQYF
TRBV14	NA	TRBJ1-1	TRBD1	TGTGCCAACAGCCAAATTAGAGGCAGGGGGTACACTGAAGCTTTCTTT	CANSQIRGRGYTEAFF
TRBV20-1	few	TRBJ1-1	NA	TGCAGTGCCCCCCGTGACAGATTTATGAACACTGAAGCTTTCTTT	CSAPRDRFMNTEAFF
TRBV10-3	few	TRBJ2-5	NA	TGTGCCATCACCAAGGGGGTGCCAGACTCGGGAGAGGCCCAGTACTTC	CAITKGVPDSGEAQYF
TRBV29-1	NA	TRBJ2-1	TRBD2	TGCAGCGTTATATCAGGGCGGGAGCGCGATGAGCAGTTCTTC	CSVISGRERDEQFF
TRBV28	NA	TRBJ1-4	NA	TGTGCCAGCAGTTTCGGTAGCCCGACTAATGAAAAACTGTTTTTT	CASSFGSPTNEKLFF
TRBV5-1	few	TRBJ2-6	NA	TGCGCCAGCAGCTTGGAGGGCCACCCCCTCTCTGGGGCCAACGTCCTGACTTTC	CASSLEGHPLSGANVLTF
TRBV7-9	many	TRBJ1-1	NA	TGTGCCAGCAGCCTCGATAGGACTGAAGCTTTCTTT	CASSLDRTEAFF
TRBV28	NA	TRBJ1-1	NA	TGTGCCAGCGGGTTTGGGGGTTCGAACACTGAAGCTTTCTTT	CASGFGGSNTEAFF
TRBV20-1	few	TRBJ1-6	NA	TGCAGTGCTAGCGGGGGTAGGGGATTTAATTCACCCCTCCACTTT	CSASGGRGFNSPLHF
TRBV7-2	few	TRBJ2-1	TRBD2	TGTGCCAGCAGCTACCTAGCGGGAGAAGGGCATGAGCAGTTCTTC	CASSYLAGEGHEQFF